A single sample gave rise to the 15 T cell receptor beta chains below, sequenced in a study of shared clonotypes between healthy human individuals. TCRdb keeps only in-frame clones here, not all; method: immunoSEQ multiplex PCR. Counted here are about 1.1 million clones, around 78% occurring once; the ten biggest clones make up 0.61%. The sequenced sample was memory CD4+ T cells from PBMCs. This sample's subset: CD45RA-negative fraction. The receptors were gathered from a man younger than 35 in good health. Some clones in this sample may be carry-over from other donors' samples.

Comment on this clone: Other DNA sequences in the sample encode the same CDR3. The rearrangement joins TRBV18 to TRBJ2-7; 10 bases are shared with TRBD1. The J segment lost 2 bases and the V segment lost 6 bases, leaving 4 bases of the junction unmatched. The CDR3 runs 14 residues. In germline, CDR1 is KGHSH, CDR2 LQKENI. This CDR3 reads CASSPGQGTYEQYF. CDR3 bases: TGTGCCAGCTCCCCGGGACAGGGGACCTACGAGCAGTACTTC.

J is TRBJ1-1 and V is TRBV29-1; D gene ambiguous. The V gene lost 8 bases and the J gene lost 3 bases, with 7 bases spanning the gap. The CDR3 loop spans 10 amino acids. Germline CDR1 reads SQVTM; CDR2 reads ANQGSEA. DNA for the CDR3: TGCAGCTGGCGGGACACTGAAGCTTTCTTT. Protein: CSWRDTEAFF.

The chain couples TRBV9 to TRBJ1-3; 7 bases agree with TRBD1. Germline values: CDR1 SGDLS, CDR2 YYNGEE. The CDR3 sequence is 14 residues long. V lost 4 bases to trimming and J lost 4 bases; unmatched junction nucleotides: 5. The CDR3 DNA follows: TGTGCCAGCAGCCCGACAGGGACCGGAAACACCATATATTTT. This translates into CASSPTGTGNTIYF.

The chain has TRBV4-3 and TRBJ2-2, with D perhaps matching TRBD1 (5 bases). Trimming took off 0 bases at V and 6 bases at J, with 20 bases between the two ends. CDR1 and CDR2 from the germline V gene are LGHNA and YSLEER. CDR3 size: 18 residues. CDR3 nucleotides: TGCGCCAGCAGCCAAGATGCGGCCCCCCAGGGTTGGCCCGGGGAGCTGTTTTTT. This gives the protein CASSQDAAPQGWPGELFF.

As regards this clone: This same CDR3 is encoded by further DNA sequences in the sample. The chain employs TRBV9 and TRBJ2-1; D is undetermined. The ends were cut back, 0 bases at V and 3 bases at J, with 7 bases in the middle. Germline V gene data show CDR1 as SGDLS and CDR2 as YYNGEE. The CDR3 runs to 14 residues. DNA for the CDR3: TGTGCCAGCAGCGTAGGTGTCGGCTACAATGAGCAGTTCTTC. Translation: CASSVGVGYNEQFF.

This clone was observed a handful of times. The V call is TRBV10-3, the J call TRBJ1-1; weak D call: TRBD1 (6 bases). The CDR3 runs 12 residues. CDR1 and CDR2 from the germline V gene are ENHRY and SYGVKD. The CDR3 nucleotides are TGTGCTGTGGGACACCCAAACACTGAAGCTTTCTTT. Amino acids: CAVGHPNTEAFF.

The V gene is TRBV16, the J gene TRBJ1-5, with D unclear. Trimming pared 1 base from V and 9 bases from J, leaving 7 bases between. CDR1 and CDR2 (germline): KGHSY, FQNENV. This CDR3 spans 12 amino acids. The CDR3 loop reads CASSQFAGPQHF. CDR3 nucleotide sequence: TGTGCCAGCAGCCAATTTGCCGGGCCCCAGCATTTT.

V is TRBV28 and J is TRBJ1-2, with D perhaps TRBD1 (6 bases). The CDR3 sequence is 14 residues long. The V end was cut by 4 bases, the J end by 5 bases, with 14 bases between. Per the germline V gene, CDR1 is MDHEN and CDR2 is SYDVKM. The CDR3 loop is CASSSSTGPYGYTF. The CDR3 bases are TGTGCCAGCAGTTCATCGACAGGTCCATATGGCTACACCTTC.

The gene calls are TRBV6-6 and TRBJ1-4; 9 bases are a match to TRBD1. V was pared by 6 bases and J by 6 bases, with 5 bases of the junction left unmatched. Germline lookup yields CDR1 MNHNY and CDR2 SVGAGI (reference sequence). This CDR3 is 14 amino acids long. For the CDR3, the DNA is TGTGCCAGCAGGCAGACAGGGGGTCATGAAAAACTGTTTTTT. This translates into CASRQTGGHEKLFF.

The chain recombines TRBV5-1 with TRBJ1-3, with 7 bases lining up with TRBD1. Germline assignment: CDR1 SGHRS and CDR2 YFSETQ. The CDR3 covers 16 residues. The V segment lost 2 bases and the J segment 0 bases; nucleotides outside the gene matches: 5. The CDR3 bases are TGCGCCAGCAGCTTAGGGGGACAGAGCTCTGGAAACACCATATATTTT. Its protein product is CASSLGGQSSGNTIYF.

The CDR3 here is CASSPLAGGSSFF. The CDR3 nucleotides read TGTGCCAGCAGCCCACTAGCGGGAGGGTCCTCGTTCTTC. The rearrangement links TRBV7-7 to TRBJ2-1; 13 positions agree with TRBD2. V lost 5 bases and J lost 15; bases outside the gene matches: 7. The CDR3 totals 13 residues. Germline-derived CDR1 and CDR2 are SSHAT and FNYEAQ (reference sequence).

The chain links TRBV9 to TRBJ2-1; the match to TRBD1 covers 11 bases. Per the germline V gene, CDR1 is SGDLS and CDR2 is YYNGEE. Trimming took 1 base from V and 8 from J; bases not matched to a gene: 8. This CDR3 has 16 amino acids. The DNA for the CDR3 is TGTGCCAGCAGCGTAATTGGACAGGGGGCTTCTTATGAGCAGTTCTTC. It is translated as CASSVIGQGASYEQFF.

This clone was detected only a few times. The chain carries TRBV6-4 and TRBJ2-7, with TRBD1 as a possible D gene (6 bases). The CDR3 sequence is 14 residues long. From germline, CDR1 is MRHNA and CDR2 SNTAGT. V dropped 7 bases and J dropped 5 bases, with 18 bases sitting between them. The CDR3 reads CASTEGGEEDEQYF. CDR3 nucleotide sequence: TGTGCCAGCACCGAAGGGGGTGAAGAGGACGAGCAGTACTTC.

The count of this clone is one. The rearrangement uses TRBV4-2 and TRBJ2-7; no clear D. Trimming pared 0 bases from V and 0 bases from J, leaving 9 bases between. The germline V gene encodes CDR1 LGHNA and CDR2 YNFKEQ. The CDR3 is 15 amino acids. Here the CDR3 DNA reads TGTGCCAGCAGCCAAGAGCGGCAGAGCTCCTACGAGCAGTACTTC. It translates to CASSQERQSSYEQYF.

This clone showed up just once. This chain uses TRBV30 with TRBJ2-7; TRBD1 agrees at 7 bases. The CDR3 has 12 amino acids. V trimming: 6 bases; J trimming: 6 bases; junction bases outside the gene matches: 8. Germline CDR1 GTSNPN, CDR2 SVGIG (reference sequence). The CDR3 sequence is CACDREASEQYF. CDR3 DNA sequence: TGTGCCTGTGACAGGGAAGCTTCCGAGCAGTACTTC.